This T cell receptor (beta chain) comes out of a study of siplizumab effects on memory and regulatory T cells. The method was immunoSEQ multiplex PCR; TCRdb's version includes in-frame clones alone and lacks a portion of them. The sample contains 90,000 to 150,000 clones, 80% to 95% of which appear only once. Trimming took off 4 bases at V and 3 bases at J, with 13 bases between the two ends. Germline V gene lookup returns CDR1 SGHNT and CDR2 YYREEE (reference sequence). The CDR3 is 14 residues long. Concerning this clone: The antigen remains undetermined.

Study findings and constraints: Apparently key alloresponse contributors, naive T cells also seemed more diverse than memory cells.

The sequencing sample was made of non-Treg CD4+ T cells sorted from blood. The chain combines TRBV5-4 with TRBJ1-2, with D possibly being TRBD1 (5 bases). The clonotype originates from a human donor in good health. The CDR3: CASSDRQKYYGYTF. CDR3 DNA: TGTGCCAGCAGCGACAGACAGAAATACTATGGCTACACCTTC.